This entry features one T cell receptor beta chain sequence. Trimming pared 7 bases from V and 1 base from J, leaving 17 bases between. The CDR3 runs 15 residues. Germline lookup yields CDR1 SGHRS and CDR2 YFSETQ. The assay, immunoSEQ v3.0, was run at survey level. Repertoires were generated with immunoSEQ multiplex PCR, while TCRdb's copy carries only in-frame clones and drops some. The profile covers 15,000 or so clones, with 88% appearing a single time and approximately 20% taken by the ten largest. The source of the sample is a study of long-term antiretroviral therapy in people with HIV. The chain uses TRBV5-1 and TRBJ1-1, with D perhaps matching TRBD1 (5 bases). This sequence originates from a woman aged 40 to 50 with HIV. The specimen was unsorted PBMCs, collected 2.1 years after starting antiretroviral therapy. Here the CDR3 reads CASGGVSRTNTEAFF. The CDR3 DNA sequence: TGCGCCAGCGGGGGTGTAAGCCGGACGAACACTGAAGCTTTCTTT.